The entry below describes one TCR beta chain. Its antigen is not known. V gave up 10 bases and J gave up 3 bases, with 6 bases separating them. The CDR3 runs to 10 residues. Germline-derived CDR1 and CDR2 are MDHEN and SYDVKM. The source of the sample is a study of cytomegalovirus exposure and HLA in healthy donors. General study findings and limits: Investigators reported 164 TCR beta chains as tied to cytomegalovirus. Reportedly, a later analysis found an Asian-associated ancestry cluster had fewer N-insertions than the approximately 640-donor mean.

Both 60 Vbeta primers and 13 Jbeta primers went into the PCR. The table came from immunoSEQ multiplex PCR; TCRdb's copy has only in-frame clones and leaves some out. The sample has roughly 100,000 clones, 75% to 85% seen once; the top ten hold approximately 3.4%. The sequence derives from a male donor in good health and CMV-seropositive. The rearrangement links TRBV28 to TRBJ1-1; no reliable D call. The sequencing sample was made of PBMCs. Written as DNA, the CDR3 is TGTGCCACTGTTGACACTGAAGCTTTCTTT. Its translation is CATVDTEAFF.